This paragraph covers one T cell receptor beta chain sequence. The target antigen is unknown. This entry is derived from a study of T cell responses to AZD1222 COVID-19 vaccine. Whole-study context: It was second doses at about 4 or about 12 weeks that were pooled. Study observations and caveats: The number of AZD1222 recipients seropositive at baseline was only five or six. Donor demographics were predominantly white British with a female majority; clonal diversity may be underestimated.

Repertoires were generated with immunoSEQ multiplex PCR, while TCRdb's copy carries only in-frame clones and drops some. The sample records 120,000 or so clones, approximately 90% being singletons. Germline V lookup: CDR1 SNHLY, CDR2 FYNNEI. CDR3 length equals 16 residues. V was pared by 4 bases and J by 4 bases, with 18 bases between. The chain has TRBV2 and TRBJ2-3; D possibly corresponds to TRBD2 (5 bases). The source of this sequence is an adult in good health. The sample was peripheral blood, taken on day 0 of AZD1222 vaccination. CDR3 protein: CASSGEALSGADTQYF. The CDR3 DNA sequence: TGTGCCAGCAGTGGCGAGGCCCTAAGCGGTGCAGATACGCAGTATTTT.